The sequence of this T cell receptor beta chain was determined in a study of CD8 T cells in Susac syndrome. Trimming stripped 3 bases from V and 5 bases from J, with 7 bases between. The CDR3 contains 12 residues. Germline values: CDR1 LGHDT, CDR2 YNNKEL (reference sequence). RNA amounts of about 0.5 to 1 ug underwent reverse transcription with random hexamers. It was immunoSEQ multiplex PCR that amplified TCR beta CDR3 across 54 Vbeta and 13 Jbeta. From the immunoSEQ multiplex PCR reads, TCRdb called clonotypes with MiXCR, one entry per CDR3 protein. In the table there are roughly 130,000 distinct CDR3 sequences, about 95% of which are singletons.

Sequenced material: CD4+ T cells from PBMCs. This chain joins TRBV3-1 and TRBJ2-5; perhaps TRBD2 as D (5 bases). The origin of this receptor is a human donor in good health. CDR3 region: CASSHLAETQYF. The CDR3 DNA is TGTGCCAGCAGCCATTTAGCGGAGACCCAGTACTTC.